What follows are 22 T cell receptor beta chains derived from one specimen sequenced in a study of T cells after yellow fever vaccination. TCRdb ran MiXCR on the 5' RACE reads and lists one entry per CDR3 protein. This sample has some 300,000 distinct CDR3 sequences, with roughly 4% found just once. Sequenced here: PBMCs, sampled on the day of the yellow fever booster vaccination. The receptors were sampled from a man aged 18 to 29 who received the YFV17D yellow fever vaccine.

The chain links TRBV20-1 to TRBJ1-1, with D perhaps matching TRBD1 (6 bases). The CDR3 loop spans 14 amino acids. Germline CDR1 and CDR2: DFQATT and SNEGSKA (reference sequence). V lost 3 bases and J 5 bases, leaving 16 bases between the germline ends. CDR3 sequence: CSARAGALGTEAFF. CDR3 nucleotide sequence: TGCAGTGCTAGGGCGGGGGCCCTGGGAACTGAAGCTTTCTTT.

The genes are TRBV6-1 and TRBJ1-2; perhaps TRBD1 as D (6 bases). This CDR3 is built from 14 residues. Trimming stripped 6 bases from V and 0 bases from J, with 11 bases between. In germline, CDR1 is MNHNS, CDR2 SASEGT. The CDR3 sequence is CASRDQGTNYGYTF. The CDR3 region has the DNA TGTGCCAGCAGGGACCAGGGGACTAACTATGGCTACACCTTC.

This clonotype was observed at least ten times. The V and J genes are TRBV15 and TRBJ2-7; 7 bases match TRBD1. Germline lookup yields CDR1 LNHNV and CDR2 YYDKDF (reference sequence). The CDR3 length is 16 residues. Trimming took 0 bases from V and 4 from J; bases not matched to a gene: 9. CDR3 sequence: CATSRDLGTAVYEQYF. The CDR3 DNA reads TGTGCCACCAGCAGAGATCTGGGGACAGCAGTTTACGAGCAGTACTTC.

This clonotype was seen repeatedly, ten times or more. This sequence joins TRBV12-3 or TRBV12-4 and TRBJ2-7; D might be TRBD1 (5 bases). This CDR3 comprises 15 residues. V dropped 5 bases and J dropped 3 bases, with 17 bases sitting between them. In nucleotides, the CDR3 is TGTGCCAGCAGTCCGGGCCAGGGTCTAAACTACGAGCAGTACTTC. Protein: CASSPGQGLNYEQYF.

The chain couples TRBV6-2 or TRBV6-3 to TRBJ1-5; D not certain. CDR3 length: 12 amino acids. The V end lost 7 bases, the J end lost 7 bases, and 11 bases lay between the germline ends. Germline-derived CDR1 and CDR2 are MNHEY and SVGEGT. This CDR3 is CASTLWQQPQHF. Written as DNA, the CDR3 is TGTGCCAGCACCCTATGGCAACAGCCCCAGCATTTT.

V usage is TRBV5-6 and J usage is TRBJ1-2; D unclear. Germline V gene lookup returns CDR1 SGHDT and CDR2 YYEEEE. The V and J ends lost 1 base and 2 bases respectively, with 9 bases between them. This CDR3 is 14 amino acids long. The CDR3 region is CASSLHGVNYGYTF. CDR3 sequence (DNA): TGTGCCAGCAGCTTGCACGGTGTGAACTATGGCTACACCTTC.

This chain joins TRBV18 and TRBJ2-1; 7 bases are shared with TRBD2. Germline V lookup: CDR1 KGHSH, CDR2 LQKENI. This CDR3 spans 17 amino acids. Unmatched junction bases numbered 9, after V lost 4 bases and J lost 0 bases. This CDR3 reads CASSLTGGGRSYNEQFF. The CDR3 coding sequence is TGTGCCAGCTCACTAACAGGCGGGGGACGCTCCTACAATGAGCAGTTCTTC.

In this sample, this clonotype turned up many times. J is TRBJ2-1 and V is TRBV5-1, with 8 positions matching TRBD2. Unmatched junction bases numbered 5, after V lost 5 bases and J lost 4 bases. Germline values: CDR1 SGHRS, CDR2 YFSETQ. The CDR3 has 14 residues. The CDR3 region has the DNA TGCGCCAGCAGTTTCGGGACTAGTTACAATGAGCAGTTCTTC. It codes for CASSFGTSYNEQFF.

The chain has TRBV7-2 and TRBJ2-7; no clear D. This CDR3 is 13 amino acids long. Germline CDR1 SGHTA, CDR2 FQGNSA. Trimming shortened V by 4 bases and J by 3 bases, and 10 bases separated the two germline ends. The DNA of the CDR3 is TGTGCCAGCAGCTGGACGGTGGACTACGAGCAGTACTTC. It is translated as CASSWTVDYEQYF.

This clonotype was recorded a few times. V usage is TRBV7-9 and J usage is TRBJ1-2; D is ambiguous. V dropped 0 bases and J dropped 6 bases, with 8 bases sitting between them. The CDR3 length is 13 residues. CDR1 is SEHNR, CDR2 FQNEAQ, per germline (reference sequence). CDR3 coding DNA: TGTGCCAGCAGCTTAGCAGCCAGTAATGGCTACACCTTC. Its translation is CASSLAASNGYTF.

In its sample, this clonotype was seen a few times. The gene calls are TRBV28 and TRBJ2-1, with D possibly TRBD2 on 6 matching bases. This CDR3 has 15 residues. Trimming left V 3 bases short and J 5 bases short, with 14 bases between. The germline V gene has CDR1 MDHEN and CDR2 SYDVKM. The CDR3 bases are TGTGCCAGCAGTTTTAGGCGGGGAGCTCACAATGAGCAGTTCTTC. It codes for CASSFRRGAHNEQFF.

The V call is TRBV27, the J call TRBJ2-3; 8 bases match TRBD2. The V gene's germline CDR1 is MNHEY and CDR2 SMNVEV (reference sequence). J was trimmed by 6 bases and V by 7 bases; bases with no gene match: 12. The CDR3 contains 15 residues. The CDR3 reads CASTPRRGGADTQYF. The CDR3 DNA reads TGTGCCAGCACCCCTCGTCGGGGGGGGGCGGATACGCAGTATTTT.

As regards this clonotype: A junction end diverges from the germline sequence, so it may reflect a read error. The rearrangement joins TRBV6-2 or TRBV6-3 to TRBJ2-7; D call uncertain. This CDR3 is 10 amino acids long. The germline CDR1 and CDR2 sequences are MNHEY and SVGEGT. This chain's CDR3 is CAFPILRSLF. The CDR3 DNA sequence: TGTGCCTTTCCCATCCTCCGTTCTCTTTTC.

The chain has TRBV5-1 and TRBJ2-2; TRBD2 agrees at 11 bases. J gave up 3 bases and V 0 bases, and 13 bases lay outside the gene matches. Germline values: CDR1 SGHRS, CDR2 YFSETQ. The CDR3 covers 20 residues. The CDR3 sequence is CASSLDPGLAAIVDTGELFF. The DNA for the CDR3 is TGCGCCAGCAGCTTGGATCCGGGACTAGCGGCTATCGTGGACACCGGGGAGCTGTTTTTT. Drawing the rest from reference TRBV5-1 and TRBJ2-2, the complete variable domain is KAGVTQTPRYLIKTRGQQVTLSCSPISGHRSVSWYQQTPGQGLQFLFEYFSETQRNKGNFPGRFSGRQFSNSRSEMNVSTLELGDSALYLCASSLDPGLAAIVDTGELFFGEGSRLTVL.

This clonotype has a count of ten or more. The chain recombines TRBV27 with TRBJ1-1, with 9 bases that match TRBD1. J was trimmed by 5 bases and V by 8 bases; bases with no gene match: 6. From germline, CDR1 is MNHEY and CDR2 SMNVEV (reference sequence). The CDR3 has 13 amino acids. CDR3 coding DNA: TGTGCCAGCCGGGGGACAGGGAAGACTGAAGCTTTCTTT. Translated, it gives CASRGTGKTEAFF.

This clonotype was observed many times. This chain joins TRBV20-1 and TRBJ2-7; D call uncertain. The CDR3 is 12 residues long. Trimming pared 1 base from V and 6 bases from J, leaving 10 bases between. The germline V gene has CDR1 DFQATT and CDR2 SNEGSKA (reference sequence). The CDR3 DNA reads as TGCAGTGCTAGAGGCGACACCGCCGAGCAGTACGTC. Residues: CSARGDTAEQYV.

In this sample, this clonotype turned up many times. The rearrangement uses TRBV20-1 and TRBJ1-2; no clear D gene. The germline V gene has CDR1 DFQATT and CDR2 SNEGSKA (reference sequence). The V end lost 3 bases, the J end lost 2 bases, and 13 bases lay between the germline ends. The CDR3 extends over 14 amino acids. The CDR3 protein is CSARDWTVNYGYTF. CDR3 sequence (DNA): TGCAGTGCTAGGGACTGGACGGTGAACTATGGCTACACCTTC.

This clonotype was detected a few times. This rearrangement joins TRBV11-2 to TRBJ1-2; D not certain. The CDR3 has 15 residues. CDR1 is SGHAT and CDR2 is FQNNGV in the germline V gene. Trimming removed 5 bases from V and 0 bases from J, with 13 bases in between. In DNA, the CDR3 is TGTGCCAGCAGCCTGGGAGCAGCTCCTAACTATGGCTACACCTTC. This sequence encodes CASSLGAAPNYGYTF.

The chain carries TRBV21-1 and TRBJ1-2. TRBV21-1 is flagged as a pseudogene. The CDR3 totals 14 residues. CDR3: CASSKTRVEYGYTF. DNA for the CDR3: TGTGCCAGCAGCAAAACTAGGGTTGAGTATGGCTACACCTTC.

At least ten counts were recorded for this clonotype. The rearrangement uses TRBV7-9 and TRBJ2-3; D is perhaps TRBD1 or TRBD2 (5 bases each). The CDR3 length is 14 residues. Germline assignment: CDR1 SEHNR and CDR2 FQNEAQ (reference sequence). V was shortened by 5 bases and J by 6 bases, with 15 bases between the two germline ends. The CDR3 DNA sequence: TGTGCCAGCAGCGAAGGGACGCCCGTGGATACGCAGTATTTT. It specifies CASSEGTPVDTQYF.

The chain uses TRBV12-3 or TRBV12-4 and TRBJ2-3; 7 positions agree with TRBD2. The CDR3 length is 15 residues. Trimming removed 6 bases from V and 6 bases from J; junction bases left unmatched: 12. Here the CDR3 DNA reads TGTGCCAGCAGCTCCGGGACCGGGGGGTGGGATACGCAGTATTTT. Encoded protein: CASSSGTGGWDTQYF.

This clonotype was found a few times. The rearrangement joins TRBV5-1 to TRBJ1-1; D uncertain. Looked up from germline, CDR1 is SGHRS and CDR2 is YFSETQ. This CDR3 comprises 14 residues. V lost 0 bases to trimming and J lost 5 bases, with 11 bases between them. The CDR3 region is CASSLEGIGTEAFF. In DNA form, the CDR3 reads TGCGCCAGCAGCTTGGAAGGGATAGGAACTGAAGCTTTCTTT. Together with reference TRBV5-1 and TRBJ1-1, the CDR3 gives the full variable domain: KAGVTQTPRYLIKTRGQQVTLSCSPISGHRSVSWYQQTPGQGLQFLFEYFSETQRNKGNFPGRFSGRQFSNSRSEMNVSTLELGDSALYLCASSLEGIGTEAFFGQGTRLTVV.